The T cell receptor beta chain under discussion was sequenced for a study of blood T cell repertoires in COVID-19. Measured with immunoSEQ multiplex PCR; TCRdb has only the in-frame clones, and not every one. The table includes about 130,000 clones, around 83% detected once. This clone was observed a single time. The germline CDR1 and CDR2 sequences are KGHSH and LQKENI. V lost 2 bases to trimming and J lost 0 bases, with 5 bases between them. The CDR3 sequence is 15 residues long. The origin of this receptor is a woman of 80 years or more with acute or convalescent COVID-19. Sequenced sample: peripheral blood. The chain is built from TRBV18 and TRBJ2-6, with D unresolved. The CDR3 DNA reads as TGTGCCAGCTCACCAGTCGGCTCTGGGGCCAACGTCCTGACTTTC. Its translation: CASSPVGSGANVLTF.